This TCR beta chain stems from a study of early T cells in non-severe SARS-CoV-2 infection. Unique molecular identifiers (one per individual cDNA molecule) were attached. TCRdb fed the 5' RACE reads into MiXCR, producing one record per CDR3 protein. The sample lists 100,000 or so distinct CDR3 sequences, 16% occurring once. Germline V gene data show CDR1 as SGHVS and CDR2 as FNYEAQ. This CDR3 contains 12 residues. V lost 5 bases and J lost 13; bases outside the gene matches: 7. Sequencing was performed on whole blood, taken at baseline. The genes are TRBV7-6 and TRBJ1-1, with TRBD1 matching over 10 bases. This TCR was sampled from an adult who was a healthcare worker with PCR-confirmed SARS-CoV-2 infection or an uninfected control (not recorded which). CDR3 region: CASSPGTGVDFF. The CDR3 nucleotides are TGTGCCAGCAGCCCAGGGACAGGGGTTGATTTCTTT. Using reference TRBV7-6 and TRBJ1-1 for the parts outside the CDR3, the full variable domain is GAGVSQSPRYKVTKRGQDVALRCDPISGHVSLYWYRQALGQGPEFLTYFNYEAQQDKSGLPNDRFSAERPEGSISTLTIQRTEQRDSAMYRCASSPGTGVDFFGQGTRLTVV.